A single sample is the source of the 25 T cell receptor beta chains below, sequenced in a study of long-term antiretroviral therapy in people with HIV. Run at survey level, the immunoSEQ assay was version v3.0. Produced via immunoSEQ multiplex PCR; TCRdb's table is partial and in-frame only. The table shows 25,000 to 30,000 clones, with 70% to 90% occurring only once. The source material was unsorted PBMCs, sampled 4.8 to 5 years after starting antiretroviral therapy. The receptors derive from a man between 35 and 55 years old with HIV.

J is TRBJ1-1 and V is TRBV29-1; D gene ambiguous. CDR1 and CDR2 from the germline V gene are SQVTM and ANQGSEA. V was pared by 4 bases and J by 1 base, with 7 bases between. CDR3 length: 12 residues. CDR3 in amino acids: CSVVRTNTEAFF. In nucleotides, the CDR3 is TGCAGCGTTGTAAGGACGAACACTGAAGCTTTCTTT.

J is TRBJ1-2 and V is TRBV19; D perhaps matches TRBD1 (6 bases). Germline V gene sequence: CDR1 LNHDA, CDR2 SQIVND (reference sequence). The V and J ends lost 8 bases and 3 bases respectively, with 10 bases between them. The CDR3 extends over 12 amino acids. Written as DNA, the CDR3 is TGTGCCAGTCGACAGGCTGACTATGGCTACACCTTC. Encoded protein: CASRQADYGYTF.

The chain is built from TRBV6-6 and TRBJ2-1; 7 bases are shared with TRBD2. Trimming removed 10 bases from V and 1 base from J; junction bases left unmatched: 13. CDR3 length equals 16 residues. Germline V CDR1 and CDR2: MNHNY, SVGAGI (reference sequence). The CDR3 bases are TGTGCCACCCAGGGTGTGGCGGGAGCGTCCTACAATGAGCAGTTCTTC. It specifies CATQGVAGASYNEQFF.

The rearrangement links TRBV18 to TRBJ1-1, with 10 bases fitting TRBD1. Germline V gene lookup returns CDR1 KGHSH and CDR2 LQKENI. The junction had 9 bases not matched to a gene; V was cut back by 7 bases and J by 1 base. The CDR3 sequence is 16 residues long. CDR3 DNA: TGTGCCAGCTTGACCGGGGGACAGGGGACGAACACTGAAGCTTTCTTT. This translates into CASLTGGQGTNTEAFF.

The DNA of the CDR3 is TGTGCCAGCAGTTACAGGGGTTTTCAGCCCCAGCATTTT. Translated: CASSYRGFQPQHF. The rearrangement uses TRBV27 and TRBJ1-5; 7 nucleotides line up with TRBD1. This CDR3 comprises 13 residues. V was clipped by 4 bases and J by 6 bases; unmatched bases: 3. CDR1 MNHEY and CDR2 SMNVEV come from the germline V gene (reference sequence).

This sequence joins TRBV5-1 and TRBJ1-1; D perhaps matches TRBD1 (5 bases). V was clipped by 4 bases and J by 12 bases, with 22 bases between them. The V gene's germline CDR1 is SGHRS and CDR2 YFSETQ. The length of the CDR3 is 14 residues. The chain's CDR3 is CASSVPTGAGRSFF. Written as DNA, the CDR3 is TGCGCCAGCAGCGTACCTACCGGGGCGGGTAGGTCTTTCTTT.

Concerning this clone: Different DNA sequences within this sample yield the same CDR3. CDR3 region: CASMGNQPQHF. The DNA of the CDR3 is TGTGCCAGCATGGGCAATCAGCCCCAGCATTTT. The chain carries TRBV28 and TRBJ1-5; D not resolved. Looked up from germline, CDR1 is MDHEN and CDR2 is SYDVKM. With 7 bases removed from V and 2 bases from J, the gap between germline ends came to 3 bases. The CDR3 length is 11 residues.

V gene TRBV27 combines with J gene TRBJ2-2; D tentatively fits TRBD1 or TRBD2 (5 bases each). Trimming took 0 bases from V and 5 from J, leaving 7 bases between them. CDR1 MNHEY and CDR2 SMNVEV come from the germline V gene (reference sequence). The CDR3 is 14 residues long. The CDR3 is CASSLSGVTGELFF. CDR3 bases: TGTGCCAGCAGTTTATCGGGGGTAACCGGGGAGCTGTTTTTT.

This clone was seen a handful of times. The chain is built from TRBV21-1 and TRBJ1-4; the table's D call, TRBD1, has no DNA check behind it. TRBV21-1 is classified as a pseudogene. The CDR3 is made up of 14 amino acids. The CDR3 sequence: CASCLTGTGEKLFF. Here the CDR3 DNA reads TGTGCCAGCTGCTTAACAGGGACAGGAGAAAAACTGTTTTTT.

The chain recombines TRBV30 with TRBJ1-1; D might be TRBD1 (5 bases). Germline V gene data show CDR1 as GTSNPN and CDR2 as SVGIG (reference sequence). V dropped 4 bases and J dropped 1 base, with 10 bases sitting between them. The CDR3 contains 13 residues. The DNA of the CDR3 is TGTGCCTGGACCCGACAGCAGAACACTGAAGCTTTCTTT. Translation gives CAWTRQQNTEAFF.

This clone was counted a single time. This rearrangement joins TRBV18 to TRBJ2-1; D not resolved. The CDR3 runs 14 residues. Trimming left V 4 bases short and J 10 bases short, with 17 bases between. Germline V lookup: CDR1 KGHSH, CDR2 LQKENI. Written as DNA, the CDR3 is TGTGCCAGCTCACAGGACCAGAATGTTCCCGAGCAGTTCTTC. Amino acid sequence: CASSQDQNVPEQFF.

The chain employs TRBV5-6 and TRBJ2-1; D may be TRBD1 (5 bases). Germline CDR1 is SGHDT and CDR2 is YYEEEE. This CDR3 is built from 16 residues. Between the trimmed V and J ends, which lost 1 base and 0 bases, there was a span of 11 bases. The CDR3 coding sequence is TGTGCCAGCAGCTTGTTCGACAGAGGCTCCTACAATGAGCAGTTCTTC. It codes for CASSLFDRGSYNEQFF.

The CDR3 region is CASGRGGLSYEQYF. CDR3 in DNA: TGTGCCAGCGGGCGGGGGGGCTTATCCTACGAGCAGTACTTC. The chain combines TRBV6-6 with TRBJ2-7; 9 bases are a match to TRBD2. This CDR3 region has 14 residues. CDR1 and CDR2 from the germline V gene are MNHNY and SVGAGI (reference sequence). Trimming at V came to 8 bases and at J to 1 base, leaving 6 bases not matched to a gene.

The chain has TRBV25-1 and TRBJ2-3; perhaps TRBD1 as D (5 bases). The CDR3 consists of 13 residues. Deletions cut 7 bases from V and 6 bases from J, with 14 bases between. Germline assignment: CDR1 MGHDK and CDR2 SYGVNS. The CDR3 region has the DNA TGTGCCAGCAACCCTGGGGCTATTGATACGCAGTATTTT. Protein sequence: CASNPGAIDTQYF.

The rearrangement joins TRBV19 to TRBJ1-5; 7 nucleotides align to TRBD1. CDR3 length equals 15 residues. J lost 6 bases, V lost 10 bases, and 15 bases had no gene match. Germline assignment: CDR1 LNHDA and CDR2 SQIVND (reference sequence). CDR3 amino acids: CATNDRVGGGQPQHF. CDR3 coding DNA: TGTGCCACCAACGACAGGGTAGGTGGCGGTCAGCCCCAGCATTTT.

This clone was seen a few times. The V and J genes are TRBV2 and TRBJ1-2; D is ambiguous. V dropped 0 bases and J dropped 6 bases, with 14 bases sitting between them. The CDR3 is 15 residues long. Germline loops: CDR1 SNHLY, CDR2 FYNNEI. The CDR3 bases are TGTGCCAGCAGTGAAGCGGTCGCGGGGTTGGATGGCTACACCTTC. It codes for CASSEAVAGLDGYTF. Drawing the rest from reference TRBV2 and TRBJ1-2, the complete variable domain is EPEVTQTPSHQVTQMGQEVILRCVPISNHLYFYWYRQILGQKVEFLVSFYNNEISEKSEIFDDQFSVERPDGSNFTLKIRSTKLEDSAMYFCASSEAVAGLDGYTFGSGTRLTVV.

The V call is TRBV10-3, the J call TRBJ1-5; perhaps TRBD1 as D (6 bases). Trimming left V 3 bases short and J 7 bases short, with 19 bases between. Germline V gene sequence: CDR1 ENHRY, CDR2 SYGVKD. The CDR3 runs to 16 residues. The CDR3 loop is CAISEGGGRGGQPQHF. The CDR3 region has the DNA TGTGCCATCAGTGAAGGTGGCGGCAGGGGAGGGCAGCCCCAGCATTTT.

The rearrangement uses TRBV7-8 and TRBJ1-3; D gene unclear. CDR1 and CDR2 (germline): SGHVS, FQNEAQ. There are 12 residues in the CDR3. V gave up 6 bases and J gave up 4 bases, with 7 bases separating them. CDR3 residues: CASSTLGNTIYF. The CDR3 DNA is TGTGCCAGCAGTACACTCGGAAACACCATATATTTT.

The V call is TRBV29-1, the J call TRBJ2-5; 9 nucleotides match TRBD2. Germline CDR1 SQVTM, CDR2 ANQGSEA. This CDR3 is 15 amino acids long. V trimming: 1 base; J trimming: 4 bases; junction bases outside the gene matches: 7. The CDR3: CSVEAASGAVETQYF. CDR3 nucleotide sequence: TGCAGCGTTGAAGCGGCTAGCGGGGCGGTAGAGACCCAGTACTTC.

V usage is TRBV7-6 and J usage is TRBJ2-2, with 7 bases fitting TRBD1. The CDR3 totals 15 residues. Germline values: CDR1 SGHVS, CDR2 FNYEAQ. The V and J ends lost 6 bases and 1 base, in that order; junction bases with no gene match: 5. This chain's CDR3 is CASREQGWNTGELFF. As DNA, the CDR3 is TGTGCCAGCAGGGAACAGGGGTGGAACACCGGGGAGCTGTTTTTT.

The V gene is TRBV27, the J gene TRBJ2-7, with 7 nucleotides matching TRBD1. Germline values: CDR1 MNHEY, CDR2 SMNVEV (reference sequence). Trimming took 9 bases from V and 2 from J; bases not matched to a gene: 10. CDR3 length: 14 residues. The CDR3 DNA sequence: TGTGCCAGTTCCAGGACAGGTACCACCTACGAGCAGTACTTC. It codes for CASSRTGTTYEQYF.

The chain couples TRBV19 to TRBJ1-1; 7 positions agree with TRBD1. Trimming took 6 bases from V and 0 from J; bases not matched to a gene: 7. This CDR3 is 15 amino acids long. Germline CDR1 and CDR2: LNHDA and SQIVND (reference sequence). This chain's CDR3 is CASRRQGTLNTEAFF. The CDR3 nucleotides are TGTGCCAGTAGGAGACAGGGTACCCTGAACACTGAAGCTTTCTTT.

V and J are TRBV7-3 and TRBJ2-1; 9 bases line up with TRBD1. This CDR3 has 14 amino acids. CDR1 and CDR2 (germline): SGHTA, FQGTGA. The trim removed 2 bases at V and 8 bases at J, leaving 4 bases unmatched. The CDR3 nucleotides read TGTGCCAGCAGCTTAGGGACAGGGCATGATGAGCAGTTCTTC. It codes for CASSLGTGHDEQFF.

The chain is built from TRBV19 and TRBJ2-2; 10 positions agree with TRBD2. The V and J ends lost 1 base and 5 bases, in that order; junction bases with no gene match: 10. This CDR3 is 18 amino acids long. The germline V gene has CDR1 LNHDA and CDR2 SQIVND (reference sequence). The DNA for the CDR3 is TGTGCCAGTAGTATAGGTCCTAGCGGGGGCTTACTTACCGGGGAGCTGTTTTTT. Its protein product is CASSIGPSGGLLTGELFF.

The chain combines TRBV5-8 with TRBJ2-7; 8 bases are a match to TRBD1. Trimming removed 1 base from V and 4 bases from J; junction bases left unmatched: 4. Germline CDR1 SGHTS, CDR2 YDEGEE. This CDR3 has 14 residues. This CDR3 is CASSLQGAAYEQYF. The CDR3 DNA reads as TGTGCCAGCAGCTTGCAGGGGGCGGCTTACGAGCAGTACTTC.